The text below deals with one TCR beta chain. The data were taken from a study of blood T cell repertoires in COVID-19. Overall study context: Some COVID-19 samples were acute and others convalescent; all came from the United States, Italy and Spain. T cells, B-cell-depleted T cells, or PBMCs supplied cDNA or gDNA.

The repertoire was sequenced with immunoSEQ multiplex PCR; TCRdb's copy has only in-frame clones and lacks some. This sample yields 29,000 or so clones, of which 89% are seen a single time; roughly 3.9% belongs to the top ten. The sequence derives from a human donor in a cohort sampled during active COVID-19. What was sequenced was peripheral blood.

CDR3 amino acids: CASSFSFLSNQPQHF. The CDR3 DNA reads as TGTGCCAGCAGCTTCAGTTTCCTCAGCAATCAGCCCCAGCATTTT. The chain has TRBV5-6 and TRBJ1-5; D is unresolved. Germline V lookup: CDR1 SGHDT, CDR2 YYEEEE. V shed 2 bases and J shed 1 base, with 10 bases lying between them. The CDR3 is made up of 15 amino acids. The complete variable domain, with remaining parts taken from reference TRBV5-6 and TRBJ1-5, reads DAGVTQSPTHLIKTRGQQVTLRCSPKSGHDTVSWYQQALGQGPQFIFQYYEEEERQRGNFPDRFSGHQFPNYSSELNVNALLLGDSALYLCASSFSFLSNQPQHFGDGTRLSIL.